This T cell receptor beta chain was recovered during a study of blood T cells in healthy people across ages. Next came a second PCR, run for about 7 to 11 cycles, which used a sample-barcoded 5' primer along with a J-beta primer mix. Every molecule of cDNA carried a tag from a template-switch adaptor with 12 random nucleotides. A single record per CDR3 protein comes from TCRdb applying MiXCR to the 5' RACE reads. The table has about 900,000 distinct CDR3 sequences, under 80% seen once. Roughly 9.2 milliliters was the volume of peripheral blood drawn from each donor. The sequence came from a man aged 25 to 40 in good health. Sequenced: blood.

CDR3 sequence (DNA): TGTGCCAGCAGCTTATTTTCGACAATGAGAGAGACCCAGTACTTC. Amino acid sequence: CASSLFSTMRETQYF. The genes are TRBV11-2 and TRBJ2-4; D remains unclear. The last part of the DNA fits TRBJ2-5 better; the J call may be wrong. The V gene's germline CDR1 is SGHAT and CDR2 FQNNGV. The CDR3 is 15 residues long.